This T cell receptor beta chain appears in the sequencing data of a study of blood T cell repertoires in COVID-19. Background on the study: The United States, Italy and Spain provided the acute and convalescent COVID-19 samples. T cells, B-cell-depleted T cells, or PBMCs provided the cDNA or gDNA that served as material.

The CDR3 contains 14 residues. The ends lost 4 bases at V and 4 bases at J; junction bases unmatched: 5. In germline, CDR1 is PRHDT, CDR2 FYEKMQ (reference sequence). In the original workflow: Reference gene primer amplification gave estimated nucleated cell counts. Sequencing used immunoSEQ multiplex PCR; TCRdb keeps in-frame clones, though not all of them. V, J and clone size are taken as reported in that table, and D and trimming were inferred from the DNA itself. This sample has tens of thousands of clones, with more than 75% found just once. J is TRBJ2-7 and V is TRBV13; 9 bases are a match to TRBD2. The sample comprised peripheral blood. The origin of this receptor is a man between 45 and 60 years old with active COVID-19. CDR3 sequence reads: CASSSGLALYEQYF. CDR3 coding DNA: TGTGCCAGCAGCTCAGGACTAGCGTTGTACGAGCAGTACTTC.